One sample yielded the 12 T cell receptor beta chains listed below, sequenced in a study of T cells expressing NK-cell markers. With the 5' RACE reads reprocessed, TCRdb shows one record per CDR3 protein and no DNA. Its clone listing holds under 200,000 distinct CDR3 sequences. The sample was blood T cells: a sorted CD56 or NKG2C T cell subset, CD4+ or CD8+ T cells, or bulk PBMC T cells (not recorded which). These receptors all stem from a woman aged 18 to 69 in good health.

The rearrangement uses TRBV5-1 and TRBJ2-7. Germline loops: CDR1 SGHRS, CDR2 YFSETQ. The length of the CDR3 is 14 residues. CDR3 residues: CASSEASAGYEQYF.

The rearrangement uses TRBV5-6 and TRBJ1-2; TCRdb proposes TRBD1, but this gene call is untestable without DNA. CDR1 and CDR2 from the germline V gene are SGHDT and YYEEEE. This CDR3 region has 15 residues. Here the CDR3 reads CASSPSQTGIYGYTF.

The rearrangement uses TRBV20-1 and TRBJ2-3; TCRdb returns TRBD1, unconfirmable since there is no DNA. Germline lookup yields CDR1 DFQATT and CDR2 SNEGSKA (reference sequence). This CDR3 is 15 amino acids long. The CDR3 is CSARGGGLSKDTQYF.

This chain uses TRBV7-6 with TRBJ2-2; TCRdb's D gene call, TRBD2, goes unchecked for lack of DNA. The length of the CDR3 is 17 residues. Germline V gene sequence: CDR1 SGHVS, CDR2 FNYEAQ. The CDR3 protein is CASSFMASGRSTGELFF.

The chain couples TRBV3-1 to TRBJ2-5. CDR1 and CDR2 (germline): LGHDT, YNNKEL (reference sequence). The CDR3 consists of 12 residues. The chain's CDR3 is CASSQNRGAQYF.

The rearrangement links TRBV27 to TRBJ2-1; TCRdb designates TRBD2, a call that cannot be tested without DNA. This CDR3 is built from 14 residues. CDR1 is MNHEY and CDR2 is SMNVEV in the germline V gene (reference sequence). CDR3 sequence reads: CASNGLAGVNEQFF.

The chain uses TRBV27 and TRBJ2-7. CDR3 length: 15 residues. Germline V CDR1 and CDR2: MNHEY, SMNVEV (reference sequence). CDR3 sequence: CASSFKGSGSYEQYF.

J is TRBJ1-2 and V is TRBV7-2; TCRdb's D gene call, TRBD1, goes unchecked for lack of DNA. From germline, CDR1 is SGHTA and CDR2 FQGNSA. The CDR3 covers 15 residues. CDR3: CASSFGQDGSYGYTF.

The V gene is TRBV28, the J gene TRBJ1-1; TCRdb returns TRBD1, unconfirmable since there is no DNA. The germline V gene encodes CDR1 MDHEN and CDR2 SYDVKM. There are 14 residues in the CDR3. The chain's CDR3 is CASSLTGGSTEAFF.

The chain employs TRBV6-1 and TRBJ1-2; the TRBD1 assignment by TCRdb is unverifiable without DNA. The CDR3 contains 17 residues. In germline, CDR1 is MNHNS, CDR2 SASEGT. The CDR3 sequence: CASSELKGTGVNYGYTF.

The V and J genes are TRBV10-3 and TRBJ2-1; as DNA is missing, the TRBD1 call by TCRdb cannot be tested. CDR3 length: 13 residues. Germline loops: CDR1 ENHRY, CDR2 SYGVKD. The chain's CDR3 is CAIRMDRGGEQFF.

The chain combines TRBV29-1 with TRBJ1-1; TCRdb reports TRBD1, a call that lacks DNA to check it against. This CDR3 spans 14 amino acids. Germline values: CDR1 SQVTM, CDR2 ANQGSEA. This CDR3 reads CSVQVSVRDTEAFF.